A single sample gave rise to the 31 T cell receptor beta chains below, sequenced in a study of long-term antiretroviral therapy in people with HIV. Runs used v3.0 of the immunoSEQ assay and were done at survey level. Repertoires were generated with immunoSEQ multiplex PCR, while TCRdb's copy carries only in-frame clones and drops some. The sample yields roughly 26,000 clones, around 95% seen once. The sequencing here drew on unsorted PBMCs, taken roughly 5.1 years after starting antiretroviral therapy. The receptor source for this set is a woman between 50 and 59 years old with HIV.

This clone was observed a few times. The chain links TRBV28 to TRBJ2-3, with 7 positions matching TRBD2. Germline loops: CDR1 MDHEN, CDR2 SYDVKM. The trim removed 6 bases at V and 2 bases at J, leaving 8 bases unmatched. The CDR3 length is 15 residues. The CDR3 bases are TGTGCCAGCAGCCTCCTAGCGGCTTCCACAGATACGCAGTATTTT. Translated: CASSLLAASTDTQYF.

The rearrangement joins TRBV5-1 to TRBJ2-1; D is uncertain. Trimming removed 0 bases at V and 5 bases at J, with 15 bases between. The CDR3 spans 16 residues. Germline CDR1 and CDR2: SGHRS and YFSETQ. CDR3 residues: CASSLAASPYNNEQFF. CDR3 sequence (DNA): TGCGCCAGCAGCTTGGCCGCCAGCCCCTACAACAATGAGCAGTTCTTC.

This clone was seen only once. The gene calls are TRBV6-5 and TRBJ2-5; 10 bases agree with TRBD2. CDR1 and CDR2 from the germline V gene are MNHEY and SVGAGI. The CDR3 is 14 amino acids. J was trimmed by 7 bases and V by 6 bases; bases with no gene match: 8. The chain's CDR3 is CASSSGAGGGTQYF. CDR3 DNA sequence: TGTGCCAGCAGCTCGGGAGCGGGAGGGGGGACCCAGTACTTC.

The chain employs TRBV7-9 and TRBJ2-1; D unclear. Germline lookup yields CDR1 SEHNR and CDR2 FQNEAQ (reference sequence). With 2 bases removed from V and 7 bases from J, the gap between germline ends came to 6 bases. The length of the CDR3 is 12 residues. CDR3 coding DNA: TGTGCCAGCAGCTTACGGCGAAATGAGCAGTTCTTC. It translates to CASSLRRNEQFF.

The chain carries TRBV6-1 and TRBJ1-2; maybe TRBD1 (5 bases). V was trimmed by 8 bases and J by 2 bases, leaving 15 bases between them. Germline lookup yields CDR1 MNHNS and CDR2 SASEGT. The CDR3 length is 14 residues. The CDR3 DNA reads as TGTGCCAGCTCCCCGGGGACCGGCAACTATGGCTACACCTTC. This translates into CASSPGTGNYGYTF.

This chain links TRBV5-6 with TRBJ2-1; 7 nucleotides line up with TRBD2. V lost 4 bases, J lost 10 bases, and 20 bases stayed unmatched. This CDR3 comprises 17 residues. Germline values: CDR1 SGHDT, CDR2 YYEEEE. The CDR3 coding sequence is TGTGCCAGCAGCAAATCCGGGACTACCCCTTCTACGTTGGAGCAGTTCTTC. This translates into CASSKSGTTPSTLEQFF.

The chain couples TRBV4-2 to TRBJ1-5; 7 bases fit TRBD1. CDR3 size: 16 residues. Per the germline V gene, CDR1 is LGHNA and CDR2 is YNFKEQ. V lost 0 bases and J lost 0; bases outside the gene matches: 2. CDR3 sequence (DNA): TGTGCCAGCAGCCAAGAAGGGGGCCGTAGCAATCAGCCCCAGCATTTT. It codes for CASSQEGGRSNQPQHF.

The CDR3 reads CAITRANNNEQFF. The CDR3 DNA reads TGTGCCATCACGCGAGCCAATAACAATGAGCAGTTCTTC. The chain has TRBV10-3 and TRBJ2-1, with D unresolved. The V gene lost 7 bases and the J gene lost 5 bases, with 12 bases spanning the gap. The CDR3 totals 13 residues. The germline V gene encodes CDR1 ENHRY and CDR2 SYGVKD.

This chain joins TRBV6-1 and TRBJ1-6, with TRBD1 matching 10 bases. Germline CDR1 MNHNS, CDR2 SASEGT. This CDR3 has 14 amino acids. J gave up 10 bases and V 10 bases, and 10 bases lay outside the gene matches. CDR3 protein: CAIPSGQGWSPLHF. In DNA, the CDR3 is TGTGCCATCCCCTCGGGACAGGGGTGGTCACCCCTCCACTTT.

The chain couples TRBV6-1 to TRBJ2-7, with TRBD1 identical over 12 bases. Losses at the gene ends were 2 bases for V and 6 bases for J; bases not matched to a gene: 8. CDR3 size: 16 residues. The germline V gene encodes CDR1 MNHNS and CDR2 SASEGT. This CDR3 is CASSEPWDRGRLEQYF. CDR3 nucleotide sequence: TGTGCCAGCAGTGAACCCTGGGACAGGGGGCGCCTCGAGCAGTACTTC.

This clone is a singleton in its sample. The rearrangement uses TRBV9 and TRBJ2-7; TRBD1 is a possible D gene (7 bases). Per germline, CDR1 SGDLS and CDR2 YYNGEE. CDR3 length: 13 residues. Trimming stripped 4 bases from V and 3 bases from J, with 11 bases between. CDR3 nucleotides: TGTGCCAGCAGCCCCAGGGGGGACTACGAGCAGTACTTC. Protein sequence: CASSPRGDYEQYF. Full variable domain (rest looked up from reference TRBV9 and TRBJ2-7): DSGVTQTPKHLITATGQRVTLRCSPRSGDLSVYWYQQSLDQGLQFLIQYYNGEERAKGNILERFSAQQFPDLHSELNLSSLELGDSALYFCASSPRGDYEQYFGPGTRLTVT.

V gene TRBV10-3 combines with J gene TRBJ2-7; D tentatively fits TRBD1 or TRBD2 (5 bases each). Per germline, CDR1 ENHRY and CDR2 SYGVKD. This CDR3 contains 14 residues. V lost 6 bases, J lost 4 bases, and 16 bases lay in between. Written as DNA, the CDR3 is TGTGCCATCAGCGAAACCGGGACCAATTACGAGCAGTACTTC. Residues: CAISETGTNYEQYF.

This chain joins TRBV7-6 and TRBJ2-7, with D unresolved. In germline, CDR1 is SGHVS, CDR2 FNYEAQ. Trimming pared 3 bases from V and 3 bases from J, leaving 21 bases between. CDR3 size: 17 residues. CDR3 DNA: TGTGCCAGCAGCTTTGGCCCCTTAGGCAGCCTAGACTACGAGCAGTACTTC. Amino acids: CASSFGPLGSLDYEQYF.

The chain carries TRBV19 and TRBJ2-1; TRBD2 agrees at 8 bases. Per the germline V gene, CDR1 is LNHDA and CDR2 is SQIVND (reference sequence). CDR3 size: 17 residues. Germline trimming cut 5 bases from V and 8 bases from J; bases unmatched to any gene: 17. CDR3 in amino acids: CASSPPGSGRLVYEQFF. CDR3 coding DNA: TGTGCCAGTAGTCCGCCGGGGAGCGGGAGATTGGTTTATGAGCAGTTCTTC.

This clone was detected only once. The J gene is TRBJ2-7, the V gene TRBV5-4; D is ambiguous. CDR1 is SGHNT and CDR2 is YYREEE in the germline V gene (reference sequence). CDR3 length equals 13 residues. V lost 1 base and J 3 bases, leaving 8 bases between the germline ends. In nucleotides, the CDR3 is TGTGCCAGCAGCTTGCAAGACGGCTACGAGCAGTACTTC. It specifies CASSLQDGYEQYF. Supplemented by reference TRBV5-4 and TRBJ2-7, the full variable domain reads ETGVTQSPTHLIKTRGQQVTLRCSSQSGHNTVSWYQQALGQGPQFIFQYYREEENGRGNFPPRFSGLQFPNYSSELNVNALELDDSALYLCASSLQDGYEQYFGPGTRLTVT.

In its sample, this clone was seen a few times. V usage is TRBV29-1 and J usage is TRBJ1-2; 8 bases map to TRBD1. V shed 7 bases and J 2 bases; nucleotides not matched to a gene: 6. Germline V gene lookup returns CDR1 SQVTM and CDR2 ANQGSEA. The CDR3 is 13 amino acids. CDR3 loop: CSARGTGNYGYTF. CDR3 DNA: TGCAGCGCTAGGGGGACAGGAAACTATGGCTACACCTTC.

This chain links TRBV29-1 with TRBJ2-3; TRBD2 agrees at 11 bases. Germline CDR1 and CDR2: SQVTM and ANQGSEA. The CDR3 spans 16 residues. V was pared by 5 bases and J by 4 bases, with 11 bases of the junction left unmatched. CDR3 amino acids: CSVIKSLAGGADTQYF. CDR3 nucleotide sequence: TGCAGCGTTATAAAGAGCTTAGCGGGAGGGGCAGATACGCAGTATTTT.

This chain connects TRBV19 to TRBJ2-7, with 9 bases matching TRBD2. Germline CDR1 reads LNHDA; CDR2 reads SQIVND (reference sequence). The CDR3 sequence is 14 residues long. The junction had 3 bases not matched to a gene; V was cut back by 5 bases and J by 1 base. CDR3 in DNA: TGTGCCAGTAGTCAGACTAGCGGATCCTACGAGCAGTACTTC. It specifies CASSQTSGSYEQYF.

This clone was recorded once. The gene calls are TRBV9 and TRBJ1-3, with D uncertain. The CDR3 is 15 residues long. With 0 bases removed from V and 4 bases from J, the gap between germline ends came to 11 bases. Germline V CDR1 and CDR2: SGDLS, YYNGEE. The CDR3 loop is CASSVAKAGGNTIYF. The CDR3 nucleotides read TGTGCCAGCAGCGTAGCTAAAGCGGGGGGAAACACCATATATTTT.

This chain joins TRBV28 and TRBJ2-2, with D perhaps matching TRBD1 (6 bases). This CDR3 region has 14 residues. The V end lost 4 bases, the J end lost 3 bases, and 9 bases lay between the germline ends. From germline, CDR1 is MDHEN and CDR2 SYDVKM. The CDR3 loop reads CASSSGAHTGELFF. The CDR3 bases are TGTGCCAGCAGTTCAGGGGCTCACACCGGGGAGCTGTTTTTT.

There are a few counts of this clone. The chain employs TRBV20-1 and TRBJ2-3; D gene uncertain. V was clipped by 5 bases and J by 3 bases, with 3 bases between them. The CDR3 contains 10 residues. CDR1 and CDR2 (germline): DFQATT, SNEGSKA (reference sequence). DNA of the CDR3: TGCAGTGCTGCTACAGATACGCAGTATTTT. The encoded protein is CSAATDTQYF.

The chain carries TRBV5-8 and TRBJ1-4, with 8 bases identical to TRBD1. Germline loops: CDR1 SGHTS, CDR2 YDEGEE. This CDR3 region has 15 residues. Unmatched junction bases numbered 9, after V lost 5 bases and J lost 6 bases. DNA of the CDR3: TGTGCCAGCAGTCGGGGACAGGTGGTTGATGAAAAACTGTTTTTT. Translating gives CASSRGQVVDEKLFF.

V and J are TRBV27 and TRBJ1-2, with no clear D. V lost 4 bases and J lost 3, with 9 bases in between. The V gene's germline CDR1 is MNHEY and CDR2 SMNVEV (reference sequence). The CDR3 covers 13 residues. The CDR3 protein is CASSSLGDYGYTF. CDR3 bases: TGTGCCAGCAGTTCACTCGGAGACTATGGCTACACCTTC.

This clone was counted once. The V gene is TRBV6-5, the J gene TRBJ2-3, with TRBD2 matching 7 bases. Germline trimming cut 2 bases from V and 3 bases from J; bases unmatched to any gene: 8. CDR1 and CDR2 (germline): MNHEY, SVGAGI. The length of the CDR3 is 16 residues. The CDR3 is CASSYAGVLKTDTQYF. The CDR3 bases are TGTGCCAGCAGTTACGCGGGAGTTTTAAAGACAGATACGCAGTATTTT.

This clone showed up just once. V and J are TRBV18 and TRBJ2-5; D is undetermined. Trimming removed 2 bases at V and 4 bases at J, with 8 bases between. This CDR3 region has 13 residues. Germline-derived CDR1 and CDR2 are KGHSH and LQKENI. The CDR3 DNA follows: TGTGCCAGCTCACCATTGCCGGGAGAGACCCAGTACTTC. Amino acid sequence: CASSPLPGETQYF.

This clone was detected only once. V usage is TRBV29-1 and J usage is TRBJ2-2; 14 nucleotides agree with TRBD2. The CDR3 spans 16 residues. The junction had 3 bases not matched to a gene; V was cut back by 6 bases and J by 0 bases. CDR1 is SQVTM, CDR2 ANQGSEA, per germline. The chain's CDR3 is CSVSGLAGANTGELFF. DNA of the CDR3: TGCAGCGTATCGGGACTAGCGGGGGCGAACACCGGGGAGCTGTTTTTT.

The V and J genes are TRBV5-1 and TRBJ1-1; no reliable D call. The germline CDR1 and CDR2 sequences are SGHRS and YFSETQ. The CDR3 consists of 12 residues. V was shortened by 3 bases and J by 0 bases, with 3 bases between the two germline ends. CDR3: CASSSMNTEAFF. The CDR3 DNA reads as TGCGCCAGCAGCTCGATGAACACTGAAGCTTTCTTT.

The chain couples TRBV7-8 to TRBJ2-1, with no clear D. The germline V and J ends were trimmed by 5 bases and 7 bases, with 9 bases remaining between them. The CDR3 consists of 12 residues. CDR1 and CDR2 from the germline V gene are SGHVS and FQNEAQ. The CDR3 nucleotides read TGTGCCAGCAGCCCAGCGATGAATGAGCAGTTCTTC. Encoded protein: CASSPAMNEQFF.

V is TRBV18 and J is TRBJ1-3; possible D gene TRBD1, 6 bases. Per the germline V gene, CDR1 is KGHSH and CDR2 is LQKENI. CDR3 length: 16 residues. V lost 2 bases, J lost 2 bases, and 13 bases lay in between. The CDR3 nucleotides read TGTGCCAGCTCACCAACCCCCCCAGGGGCTGGAAACACCATATATTTT. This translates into CASSPTPPGAGNTIYF.

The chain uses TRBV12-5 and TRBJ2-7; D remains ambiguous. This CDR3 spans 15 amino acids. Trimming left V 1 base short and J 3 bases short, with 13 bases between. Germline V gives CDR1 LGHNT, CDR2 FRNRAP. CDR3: CASGLGAGAIYEQYF. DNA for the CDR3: TGTGCTAGTGGTTTGGGGGCAGGAGCCATCTACGAGCAGTACTTC. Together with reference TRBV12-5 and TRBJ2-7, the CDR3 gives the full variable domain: DARVTQTPRHKVTEMGQEVTMRCQPILGHNTVFWYRQTMMQGLELLAYFRNRAPLDDSGMPKDRFSAEMPDATLATLKIQPSEPRDSAVYFCASGLGAGAIYEQYFGPGTRLTVT.

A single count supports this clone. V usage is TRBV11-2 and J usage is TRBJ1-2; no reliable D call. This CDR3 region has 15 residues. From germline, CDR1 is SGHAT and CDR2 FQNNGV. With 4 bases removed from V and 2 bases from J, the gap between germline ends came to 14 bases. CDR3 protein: CASSSQTAANYGYTF. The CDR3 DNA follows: TGTGCCAGCAGCTCTCAGACTGCGGCAAACTATGGCTACACCTTC.